This TCR beta chain appears in the sequencing data of a study of T cell responses to AZD1222 COVID-19 vaccine. Here immunoSEQ multiplex PCR was the method, and the copy in TCRdb shows in-frame clones only, minus some. The data show tens of thousands of clones, approximately 84% seen once. The V end lost 4 bases, the J end lost 0 bases, and 11 bases lay between the germline ends. Germline loops: CDR1 LNHDA, CDR2 SQIVND (reference sequence). There are 15 residues in the CDR3. The sample in question was peripheral blood, obtained on day 0 of AZD1222 vaccination. This chain joins TRBV19 and TRBJ2-3; no firm D call. The source of this sequence is an adult in good health. The DNA of the CDR3 is TGTGCCAGTAGTAGTGACACTTCGAGCACAGATACGCAGTATTTT. It yields the protein CASSSDTSSTDTQYF.